The 11 T cell receptor beta chains reported below all come from one sample, sequenced in a study of blood T cell repertoires in COVID-19. The assay was immunoSEQ multiplex PCR, and TCRdb's table has in-frame clones only and misses some. In the table there are 35,000 to 45,000 clones, around nine tenths of which are singletons. The sample taken for sequencing was peripheral blood. The receptor set was obtained from a human donor in a cohort sampled during active COVID-19.

The chain links TRBV7-2 to TRBJ1-2; D remains ambiguous. The CDR3 loop spans 14 amino acids. V was pared by 5 bases and J by 8 bases, with 18 bases between. The germline V gene encodes CDR1 SGHTA and CDR2 FQGNSA. CDR3 sequence (DNA): TGTGCCAGCAGCCCTGCCCCTGGTTCGGGGGGCTACACCTTC. Its protein is CASSPAPGSGGYTF. Together with reference TRBV7-2 and TRBJ1-2, the CDR3 gives the full variable domain: GAGVSQSPSNKVTEKGKDVELRCDPISGHTALYWYRQSLGQGLEFLIYFQGNSAPDKSGLPSDRFSAERTGGSVSTLTIQRTQQEDSAVYLCASSPAPGSGGYTFGSGTRLTVV.

This chain links TRBV6-6 with TRBJ2-3; a possible D gene is TRBD1 (6 bases). The CDR3 runs 16 residues. V lost 0 bases and J 3 bases, leaving 13 bases between the germline ends. Germline lookup yields CDR1 MNHNY and CDR2 SVGAGI (reference sequence). Written as DNA, the CDR3 is TGTGCCAGCAGTTACTCCTGGACAGAACATACAGATACGCAGTATTTT. Translated: CASSYSWTEHTDTQYF.

This chain links TRBV4-2 with TRBJ1-1; no reliable D call. Germline CDR1 LGHNA, CDR2 YNFKEQ. Trimming pared 0 bases from V and 6 bases from J, leaving 14 bases between. There are 15 residues in the CDR3. CDR3 protein: CASSQEAGFLSEAFF. CDR3 nucleotides: TGTGCCAGCAGCCAAGAGGCAGGCTTTTTGTCTGAAGCTTTCTTT.

The chain links TRBV12-5 to TRBJ2-1; 7 bases match TRBD2. This CDR3 spans 11 amino acids. The germline V gene has CDR1 LGHNT and CDR2 FRNRAP. The trim removed 3 bases at V and 15 bases at J, leaving 5 bases unmatched. DNA of the CDR3: TGTGCTAGTGGTTTAGACGGGGGGTCGTTCTTC. This encodes CASGLDGGSFF. Drawing the rest from reference TRBV12-5 and TRBJ2-1, the complete variable domain is DARVTQTPRHKVTEMGQEVTMRCQPILGHNTVFWYRQTMMQGLELLAYFRNRAPLDDSGMPKDRFSAEMPDATLATLKIQPSEPRDSAVYFCASGLDGGSFFGPGTRLTVL.

The V gene is TRBV18, the J gene TRBJ1-1; D is unclear. In germline, CDR1 is KGHSH, CDR2 LQKENI. CDR3 length: 14 residues. V was pared by 1 base and J by 8 bases, with 14 bases between. DNA for the CDR3: TGTGCCAGCTCACCACGCGGGAATAGCGCGGAAGCTTTCTTT. Translation: CASSPRGNSAEAFF.

The rearrangement uses TRBV2 and TRBJ2-1; D may be TRBD2 (6 bases). The germline V gene has CDR1 SNHLY and CDR2 FYNNEI. Trimming shortened V by 5 bases and J by 7 bases, and 15 bases separated the two germline ends. CDR3 length: 14 amino acids. This CDR3 is CASSMTRSLNEQFF. The CDR3, as DNA: TGTGCCAGCAGTATGACTAGGTCTTTGAATGAGCAGTTCTTC.

This rearrangement joins TRBV19 to TRBJ2-7, with TRBD1 matching over 12 bases. The CDR3 sequence is 15 residues long. The J segment lost 7 bases and the V segment lost 4 bases, leaving 8 bases of the junction unmatched. Germline lookup yields CDR1 LNHDA and CDR2 SQIVND (reference sequence). Written as DNA, the CDR3 is TGTGCCAGTAGTAATGCCGGGACAGGGGGCAGTGAGCAGTACTTC. This codes for CASSNAGTGGSEQYF.

The chain employs TRBV6-5 and TRBJ1-5, with D possibly being TRBD1 (6 bases). Trimming left V 2 bases short and J 6 bases short, with 11 bases between. CDR1 and CDR2 from the germline V gene are MNHEY and SVGAGI. The CDR3 has 14 residues. The CDR3 region is CASSYKAGAQPQHF. DNA for the CDR3: TGTGCCAGCAGTTACAAGGCAGGGGCTCAGCCCCAGCATTTT.

The chain uses TRBV27 and TRBJ1-5; 11 positions agree with TRBD1. The CDR3 consists of 16 residues. The germline gives CDR1 MNHEY, CDR2 SMNVEV (reference sequence). The J segment lost 1 base and the V segment lost 2 bases, leaving 1 base of the junction unmatched. The CDR3 is CASSLGTGGSNQPQHF. The CDR3 region has the DNA TGTGCCAGCAGTTTAGGGACAGGGGGGAGCAATCAGCCCCAGCATTTT.

The chain links TRBV4-1 to TRBJ1-2, with no clear D. The V gene's germline CDR1 is MGHRA and CDR2 YSYEKL. V was trimmed by 4 bases and J by 1 base, leaving 13 bases between them. This CDR3 contains 15 residues. The CDR3: CASSPRPGYNYGYTF. CDR3 DNA: TGCGCCAGCAGCCCCCGCCCAGGTTATAACTATGGCTACACCTTC.

The rearrangement links TRBV18 to TRBJ2-1, with 8 nucleotides matching TRBD1. The CDR3 sequence is 15 residues long. The germline V gene encodes CDR1 KGHSH and CDR2 LQKENI. With 3 bases clipped from V and 6 bases from J, the junction kept 7 bases outside the gene matches. The CDR3: CASSPGQGSFNEQFF. As DNA, the CDR3 is TGTGCCAGCTCACCCGGACAGGGTTCATTCAATGAGCAGTTCTTC. The full variable domain, in which reference TRBV18 and TRBJ2-1 provide the parts outside the CDR3, is NAGVMQNPRHLVRRRGQEARLRCSPMKGHSHVYWYRQLPEEGLKFMVYLQKENIIDESGMPKERFSAEFPKEGPSILRIQQVVRGDSAAYFCASSPGQGSFNEQFFGPGTRLTVL.